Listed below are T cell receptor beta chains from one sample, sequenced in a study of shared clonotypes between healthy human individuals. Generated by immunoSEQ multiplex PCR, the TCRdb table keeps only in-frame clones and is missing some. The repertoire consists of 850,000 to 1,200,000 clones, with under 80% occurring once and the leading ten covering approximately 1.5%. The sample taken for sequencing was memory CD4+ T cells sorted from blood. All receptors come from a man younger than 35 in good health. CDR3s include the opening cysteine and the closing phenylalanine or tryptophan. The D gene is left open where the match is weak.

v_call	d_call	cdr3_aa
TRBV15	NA	CATSAIGYEQYF
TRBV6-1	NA	CASNSQGTQYF
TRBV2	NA	CASRGRGASNSPLHF
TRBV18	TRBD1	CASSPKQGNSPLHF
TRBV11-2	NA	CASSLGTAYNSPLHF
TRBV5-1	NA	CASTSTDTQYF
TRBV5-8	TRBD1	CASSWGDRAKPETQYF
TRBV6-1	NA	CASPRDASEAFF
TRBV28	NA	CASIRAGTGELFF
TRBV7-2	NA	CASTLATASYEQYF
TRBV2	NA	CASRETRDRLWGQPQHF
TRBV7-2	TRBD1	CASSPGVDRGSYGYTF
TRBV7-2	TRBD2	CASSFAGTSGRYEQFF
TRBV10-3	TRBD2	CAISTSGTDTQYF
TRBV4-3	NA	CASSPAPAGGYTF
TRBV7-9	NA	CASSLVRQTTF
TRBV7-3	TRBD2	CASSLLGREETQYF
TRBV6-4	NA	CASSEMTGSFTDTQYF
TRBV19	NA	CASSILGGAEAFF
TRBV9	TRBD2	CASSATSGRASEQYF
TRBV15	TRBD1	CATSSWARTGMNYGYTF
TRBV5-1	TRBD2	CASSTSGTVLSYNEQFF
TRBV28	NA	CASTEGGSWANYGYTF
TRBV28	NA	CASSLGGTTNEKLFF
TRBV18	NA	CASSPLAAGETQYF
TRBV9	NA	CASSEIDKSPLHF
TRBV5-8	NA	CASSSGRDRETQYF
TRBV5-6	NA	CASSLSTPSSMGYTF
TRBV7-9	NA	CASSLTNRPYEQYF
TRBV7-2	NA	CASSLGQPGANVLTF
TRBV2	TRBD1	CASSTGVGAGELFF
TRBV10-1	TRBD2	CASSDGIAGGPGNIQYF
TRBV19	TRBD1	CASRARGLTYEQYF
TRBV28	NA	CASSPPRGRANEKLFF
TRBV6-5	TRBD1	CASRPTRQGTGELFF
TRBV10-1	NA	CASRGQPQHF
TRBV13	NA	CASSLPRKKNTEAFF